These T cell receptor beta chains were read from a single sample in a study of early stage breast cancer tumors. Sequenced by immunoSEQ multiplex PCR; TCRdb stores in-frame clones only, minus some. There are some 11,000 clones in the sample; about two thirds occur only once, and around a fifth lies in the top ten. What was sequenced was breast tumor tissue. These receptors originate from a person aged 35 to 50 with breast cancer. Both conserved end residues are trimmed from each CDR3.

V gene	J gene	CDR3 protein
TRBV4-1	TRBJ1-5	ASSRALFNSNQPQH
TRBV11-2	TRBJ2-7	ASSLGQGVYEQY
TRBV19	TRBJ1-5	ASESYSNQPQH
TRBV5-1	TRBJ1-4	ASSLDPGTNEKLF
TRBV27	TRBJ2-7	ASSFDPRTGPYEQY
TRBV6-1	TRBJ2-7	ASSAEYGATVYEQY
TRBV18	TRBJ1-2	ASSPQGFGYT
TRBV7-9	TRBJ2-1	ASSLGSSYNEQF
TRBV7-9	TRBJ2-2	TSRSGIDTGELF
TRBV6-5	TRBJ1-5	ASGRDNQPQH
TRBV19	TRBJ2-2	ASRTTGYAAGELF
TRBV15	TRBJ1-4	ATSEKRTGDEKLF
TRBV7-6	TRBJ2-7	ASKPIGDEQY
TRBV4-2	TRBJ2-1	ASSRGQGGYEQF
TRBV19	TRBJ2-4	ASSISRRGILAKNIQY
TRBV6-1	TRBJ2-4	ASSEALGIQY
TRBV11-2	TRBJ2-7	ASSLGLAGGTRHEQY
TRBV6-1	TRBJ1-2	ASSDQGVNGYT
TRBV18	TRBJ2-5	ASSPDGETQY
TRBV19	TRBJ1-1	ASSQTGMNTEAF
TRBV19	TRBJ2-2	ASSQVNTGELF
TRBV6-5	TRBJ2-6	ASSYIDGEVT
TRBV7-6	TRBJ1-5	ASSLQGSNQPQH
TRBV29-1	TRBJ2-1	SVEIEGGQTLYNEQF
TRBV19	TRBJ2-1	ASSLSRGFSYNEQF
TRBV21-1	TRBJ2-3	ASTSTDTQY
TRBV7-2	TRBJ2-2	ASSLDGYTGELF
TRBV7-9	TRBJ2-1	ASSPEILEQF
TRBV2	TRBJ2-1	ASTPPGRASNEQF
TRBV5-4	TRBJ2-7	ASSSQYEQY
TRBV10-2	TRBJ2-2	ASSPQGTSGELF
TRBV7-6	TRBJ1-4	ASSPRDIGYEKLF
TRBV4-1	TRBJ1-5	ASSQVRDSNQPQH
TRBV7-9	TRBJ2-1	ASSLDEGDEQF
TRBV5-1	TRBJ2-5	ASSSTTQGKTQY
TRBV4-1	TRBJ2-2	ASSQDLGRTGELF
TRBV7-2	TRBJ2-1	ASSSDRRTSGGSYNEQF
TRBV4-1	TRBJ2-5	ASSQEGTQY
TRBV5-4	TRBJ1-2	ASSLSVLYGYT